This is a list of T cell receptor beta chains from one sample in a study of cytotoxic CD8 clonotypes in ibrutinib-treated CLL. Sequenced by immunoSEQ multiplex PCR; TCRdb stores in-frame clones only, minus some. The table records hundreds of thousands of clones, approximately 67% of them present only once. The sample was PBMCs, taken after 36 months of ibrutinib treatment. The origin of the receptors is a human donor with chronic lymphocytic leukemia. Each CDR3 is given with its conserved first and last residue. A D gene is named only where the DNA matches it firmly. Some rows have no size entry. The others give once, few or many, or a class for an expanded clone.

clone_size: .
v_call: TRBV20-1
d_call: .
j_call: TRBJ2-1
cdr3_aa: CSAIPNEQFF
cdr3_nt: TGCAGTGCTATTCCCAATGAGCAGTTCTTC

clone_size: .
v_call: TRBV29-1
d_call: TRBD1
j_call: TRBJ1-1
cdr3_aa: CSVAPPSLGQGWRAFF
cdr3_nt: TGCAGCGTTGCCCCACCTAGTTTAGGACAGGGGTGGCGAGCTTTCTTT

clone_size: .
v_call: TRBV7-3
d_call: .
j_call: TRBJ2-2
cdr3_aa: CASSLVLGELFF
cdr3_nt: TGTGCCAGCAGCTTAGTTCTCGGGGAGCTGTTTTTT

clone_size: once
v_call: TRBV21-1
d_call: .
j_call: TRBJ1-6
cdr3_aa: CATQDRGGSPLHF
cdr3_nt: TGTGCCACCCAAGATAGGGGGGGTTCACCCCTCCACTTT

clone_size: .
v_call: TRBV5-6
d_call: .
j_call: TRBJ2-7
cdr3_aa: CASSLYFGAGQYF
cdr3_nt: TGTGCCAGCAGCTTGTACTTCGGGGCGGGGCAGTACTTC

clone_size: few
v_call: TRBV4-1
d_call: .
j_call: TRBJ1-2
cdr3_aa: CASSQAGATGDYTF
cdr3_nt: TGCGCCAGCAGCCAAGCCGGCGCAACCGGGGACTACACCTTC

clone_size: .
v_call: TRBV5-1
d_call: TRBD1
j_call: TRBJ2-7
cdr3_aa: CASSSDRVGEQYF
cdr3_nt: TGCGCCAGCAGCTCGGACAGGGTGGGCGAGCAGTACTTC

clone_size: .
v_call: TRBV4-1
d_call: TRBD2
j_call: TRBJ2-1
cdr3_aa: CASSLAPITSGGANEQFF
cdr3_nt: TGCGCCAGCAGCCTAGCCCCGATTACTAGCGGGGGGGCAAATGAGCAGTTCTTC

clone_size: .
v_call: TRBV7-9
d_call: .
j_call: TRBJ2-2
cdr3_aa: CASSSAGTSNTGELFF
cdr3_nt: TGTGCCAGCAGCTCCGCCGGGACCTCGAACACCGGGGAGCTGTTTTTT

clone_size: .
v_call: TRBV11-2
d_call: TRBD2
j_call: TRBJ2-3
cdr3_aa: CASSTRLAGFADTQYF
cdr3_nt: TGTGCCAGCAGCACACGACTAGCGGGATTCGCAGATACGCAGTATTTT

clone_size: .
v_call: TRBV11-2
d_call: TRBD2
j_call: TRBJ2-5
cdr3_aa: CASSLGLAGGGQETQYF
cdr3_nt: TGTGCCAGCAGCTTAGGGCTAGCGGGAGGTGGTCAAGAGACCCAGTACTTC

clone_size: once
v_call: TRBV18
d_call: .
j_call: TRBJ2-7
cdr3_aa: CASSPTRDSYEQYF
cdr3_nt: TGTGCCAGCTCACCAACCAGGGACTCCTACGAGCAGTACTTC

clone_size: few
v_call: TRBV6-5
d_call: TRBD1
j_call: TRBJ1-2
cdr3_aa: CASSYSTGANYGYTF
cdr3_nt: TGTGCCAGCAGTTACTCGACAGGGGCTAACTATGGCTACACCTTC

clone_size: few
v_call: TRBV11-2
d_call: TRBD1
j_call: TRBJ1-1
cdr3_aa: CASSLAVGDSEAFF
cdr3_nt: TGTGCCAGCAGCTTAGCTGTAGGGGACAGTGAAGCTTTCTTT

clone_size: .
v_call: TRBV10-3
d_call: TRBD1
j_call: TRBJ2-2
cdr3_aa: CAIMGETGVFLDTGELFF
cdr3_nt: TGTGCCATCATGGGAGAGACAGGGGTTTTCCTTGACACCGGGGAGCTGTTTTTT

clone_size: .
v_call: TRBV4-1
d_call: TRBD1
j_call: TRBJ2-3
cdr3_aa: CASSHARGQGNPDTQYF
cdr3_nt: TGCGCCAGCAGCCACGCCCGGGGACAGGGTAACCCAGATACGCAGTATTTT

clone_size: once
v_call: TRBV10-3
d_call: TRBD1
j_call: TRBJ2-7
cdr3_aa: CAIRTFRDRDYEQYF
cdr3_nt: TGTGCCATCAGAACATTCCGGGACAGGGACTACGAGCAGTACTTC

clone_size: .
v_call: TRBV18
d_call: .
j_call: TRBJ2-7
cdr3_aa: CASSPPGSEQYF
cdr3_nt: TGTGCCAGCTCACCACCCGGTAGCGAGCAGTACTTC

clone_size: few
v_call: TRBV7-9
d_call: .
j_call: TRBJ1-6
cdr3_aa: CASSPDGQSNSPLHF
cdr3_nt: TGTGCCAGCAGCCCAGACGGACAATCGAATTCACCCCTCCACTTT

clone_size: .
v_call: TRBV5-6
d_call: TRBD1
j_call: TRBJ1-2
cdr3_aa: CASSLGTGPSYGYTF
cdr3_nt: TGTGCCAGCAGCTTGGGGACAGGGCCCTCCTATGGCTACACCTTC

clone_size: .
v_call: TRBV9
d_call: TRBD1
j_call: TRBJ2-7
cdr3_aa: CASSLGTGGSHEQYF
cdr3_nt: TGTGCCAGCAGCTTAGGGACAGGGGGAAGCCACGAGCAGTACTTC

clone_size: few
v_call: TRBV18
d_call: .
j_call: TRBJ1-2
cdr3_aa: CASSQDQANYGYTF
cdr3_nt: TGTGCCAGCTCACAGGACCAAGCTAACTATGGCTACACCTTC

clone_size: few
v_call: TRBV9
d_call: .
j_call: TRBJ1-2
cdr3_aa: CASSVGTVPAGGYTF
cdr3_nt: TGTGCCAGCAGCGTAGGGACCGTCCCGGCGGGGGGCTACACCTTC

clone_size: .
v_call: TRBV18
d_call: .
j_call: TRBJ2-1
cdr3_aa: CASSPRAEYNEQFF
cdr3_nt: TGTGCCAGCTCACCACGAGCGGAGTACAATGAGCAGTTCTTC

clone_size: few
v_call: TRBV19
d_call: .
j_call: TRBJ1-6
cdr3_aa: CASSIGRSPLHF
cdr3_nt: TGTGCCAGTAGTATAGGCCGTTCACCCCTCCACTTT

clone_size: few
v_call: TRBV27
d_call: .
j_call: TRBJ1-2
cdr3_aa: CASRDRWLGYTF
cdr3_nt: TGTGCCAGCAGGGACAGATGGCTTGGCTACACCTTC

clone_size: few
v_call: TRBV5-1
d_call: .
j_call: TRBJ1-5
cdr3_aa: CASSSDWGNQPQHF
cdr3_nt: TGCGCCAGCAGCTCCGACTGGGGCAATCAGCCCCAGCATTTT